Below, 2 T cell receptor beta chains from the same sample are listed, as sequenced in a study of blood T cell repertoires in COVID-19. Some clones are missing from TCRdb's copy, which holds only in-frame ones; the method was immunoSEQ multiplex PCR. Of 250,000 to 350,000 clones listed, just over 85% are singletons. Sample: PBMCs or T cells enriched from blood (not recorded which). The source is a woman aged 18 to 35 who had recovered from COVID-19.

The chain recombines TRBV2 with TRBJ1-3; 8 positions match TRBD1. The germline CDR1 and CDR2 sequences are SNHLY and FYNNEI. CDR3 length: 13 residues. After removal of 6 bases from V and 3 bases from J, the junction contained 1 base not matched to a gene. The CDR3: CASSRGHGNTIYF. The CDR3 region has the DNA TGTGCCAGCAGCAGGGGGCATGGAAACACCATATATTTT.

This clone was detected only once. The chain is built from TRBV2 and TRBJ1-6; D may be TRBD1 (6 bases). The V and J ends lost 7 bases and 7 bases respectively, with 14 bases between them. Germline V gene data show CDR1 as SNHLY and CDR2 as FYNNEI. This CDR3 is 14 amino acids long. DNA for the CDR3: TGTGCCAGCATGAGATGGACAGAAAATTCACCCCTCCACTTT. Protein sequence: CASMRWTENSPLHF.